A selection of T cell receptor beta chains follows, all from one sample in a study of T cells of healthy individuals. MiXCR, run by TCRdb on the 5' RACE reads, gives a single entry per CDR3 protein. The data hold some 100,000 distinct CDR3 sequences, with around 17% observed a single time. Receptors were obtained from a human donor in good health. CDR3s include the opening cysteine and the closing phenylalanine or tryptophan. D genes are given only for firm matches. Clone size is stated in some rows and not others, as once, few, many or a class when expanded.

j_call clone_size v_call d_call cdr3_nt cdr3_aa
TRBJ2-5 . TRBV27 . TGTGCCAGCAGTTTGCGCGGTTTCCAAGAGACCCAGTACTTC CASSLRGFQETQYF
TRBJ2-7 few TRBV4-2 TRBD1 TGTGCCAGCAGCCCGAGACAGGGAATATACGAGCAGTACTTC CASSPRQGIYEQYF
TRBJ2-6 . TRBV5-1 . TGCGCCAGCAGCTTGGAATTGGGGGCTGGGGCCAACGTCCTGACTTTC CASSLELGAGANVLTF
TRBJ2-1 . TRBV10-3 TRBD2 TGTGCCATCAGTGAAAAGTCGTCCAAAACTAGCGGGAGTAACAATGAGCAGTTCTTC CAISEKSSKTSGSNNEQFF
TRBJ1-2 . TRBV28 TRBD1 TGTGCCAGCAGTCACGGACAGGGGGTTTACAGCTACACCTTC CASSHGQGVYSYTF
TRBJ2-5 few TRBV20-1 TRBD1 TGCAGTGCTAGGACAGGGGCACAAGAAGAGACCCAGTACTTC CSARTGAQEETQYF
TRBJ1-3 . TRBV9 TRBD1 TGTGCCAGCTCCGGGACAGGTCTCTCTGGAAACACCATATATTTT CASSGTGLSGNTIYF
TRBJ2-1 many TRBV2 TRBD2 TGTGCCAGCAGCTATAGCGGGGGGGTCTCCTACAATGAGCAGTTCTTC CASSYSGGVSYNEQFF
TRBJ2-1 once TRBV7-3 . TGTGCCAGCAGCTTAAGAGGGTCCACCTACAATGAGCAGTTCTTC CASSLRGSTYNEQFF
TRBJ2-1 many TRBV28 TRBD1 TGTGCCAGCAGTTTAACGGACAGGGTAATCAATGAGCAGTTCTTC CASSLTDRVINEQFF
TRBJ2-3 many TRBV6-5 . TGTGCCAGCAGCTACGGCCCCGGGGATACGCAGTATTTT CASSYGPGDTQYF
TRBJ2-2 . TRBV11-1 . TGTGCCAGCAGCCACCAGGGATACGGGGAGCTGTTTTTT CASSHQGYGELFF
TRBJ2-7 few TRBV29-1 . TGCAGCGTTGAGTTCGGGCCCAACGAGCAGTACTTC CSVEFGPNEQYF
TRBJ1-5 . TRBV7-3 TRBD1 TGTGCCAGCAGCTTAGAGACAGGGCAAAATCAGCCCCAGCATTTT CASSLETGQNQPQHF
TRBJ1-6 few TRBV4-1 . TGCGCCAGCAGCCAAGAGGCCCTCTATAATTCACCCCTCCACTTT CASSQEALYNSPLHF
TRBJ2-1 many TRBV4-1 TRBD1 TGCGCCAGCAGCCTTGGACAGGGATCCAATGAGCAGTTCTTC CASSLGQGSNEQFF
TRBJ2-1 many TRBV5-4 . TGTGCCAGCAGCTTTGTCCGGGAAACCTACAATGAGCAGTTCTTC CASSFVRETYNEQFF
TRBJ2-3 few TRBV20-1 . TGCAGTGCATCCATGTACGCAGATACGCAGTATTTT CSASMYADTQYF
TRBJ2-2 . TRBV20-1 TRBD1 TGCAGTGCCACAAATCCGGACAGGGGGGACACCGGGGAGCTGTTTTTT CSATNPDRGDTGELFF
TRBJ2-7 . TRBV20-1 TRBD1 TGCAGTGCTAGAGGGACAGGCTCCTACGAGCAGTACTTC CSARGTGSYEQYF
TRBJ2-5 many TRBV7-7 . TGTGCTAGCAGCTTAGGTCCGGGGGAGACCCAGTACTTC CASSLGPGETQYF
TRBJ2-5 many TRBV18 . TGTGCCAGCTCACCGGGACTTGAACTCACCAAAGAGACCCAGTACTTC CASSPGLELTKETQYF